The clone carrying this TCR beta chain was detected once. Its antigen remains unidentified. These data belong to a study of cytomegalovirus exposure and HLA in healthy donors. The study's findings and limits: A later analysis linked a missense DCLRE1C variant to TCR beta V- and J-gene trimming. CMV antigen specificity of three CMV-associated chains was confirmed in vitro. Based on reports, TCR beta sequences accurately predicted HLA-A and HLA-B alleles for most subjects.

Donors in the study were healthy people who gave bone marrow. The PCR had 60 Vbeta and 13 Jbeta primers. Profiled with immunoSEQ multiplex PCR; TCRdb holds only in-frame clones, not every one. The sample lists 95,000 to 100,000 clones; roughly 74% were seen once. Trimming took 0 bases from V and 6 from J; bases not matched to a gene: 3. This CDR3 contains 15 residues. The germline gives CDR1 SGHRS, CDR2 YFSETQ. This TCR came from a woman in her 40s in good health and CMV-seronegative. Sample: PBMCs. The V and J genes are TRBV5-1 and TRBJ1-4; 9 bases fit TRBD1. The DNA of the CDR3 is TGCGCCAGCAGCTTGGGGGACAGGGACTATGAAAAACTGTTTTTT. Protein sequence: CASSLGDRDYEKLFF.